This is a list of T cell receptor beta chains from one sample in a study of blood T cell repertoires in COVID-19. Clones were sequenced by immunoSEQ multiplex PCR, and TCRdb holds only the in-frame ones, with some missing. The data contain about 200,000 clones, just under 90% of them singletons. The sample comprised PBMCs or T cells enriched from blood (not recorded which). The receptors here all came from a young man who had recovered from COVID-19. The CDR3 runs from the conserved cysteine through the conserved F or W. D genes are given only for firm matches. Clone size is shown for a subset of rows, as once, few, many or a class of expanded clone.

j_call: TRBJ2-3
clone_size: NA
cdr3_length: 13
v_call: TRBV10-3
d_call: TRBD1
cdr3_nt: TGTGCCACCTGGACAGGGATAACAGATACGCAGTATTTT
cdr3_aa: CATWTGITDTQYF

j_call: TRBJ2-1
clone_size: NA
cdr3_length: 16
v_call: TRBV24-1
d_call: TRBD1
cdr3_nt: TGTGCCACCAGTGATTTGTCCGGGACAGGGATGAATGAGCAGTTCTTC
cdr3_aa: CATSDLSGTGMNEQFF

j_call: TRBJ2-1
clone_size: NA
cdr3_length: 13
v_call: TRBV7-9
d_call: TRBD1
cdr3_nt: TGTGCCAGCAGCTCGACGACAGGGGACGAGCAGTTCTTC
cdr3_aa: CASSSTTGDEQFF

j_call: TRBJ1-4
clone_size: NA
cdr3_length: 16
v_call: TRBV25-1
d_call: NA
cdr3_nt: TGTGCCAGCAGTACCATGAGGTCAGCCGCTAATGAAAAACTGTTTTTT
cdr3_aa: CASSTMRSAANEKLFF

j_call: TRBJ1-5
clone_size: NA
cdr3_length: 15
v_call: TRBV3-1/TRBV3-2
d_call: NA
cdr3_nt: TGTGCCAGCAGCCAAGGTACCGGTAGCAATCAGCCCCAGCATTTT
cdr3_aa: CASSQGTGSNQPQHF

j_call: TRBJ1-5
clone_size: NA
cdr3_length: 17
v_call: TRBV5-6
d_call: NA
cdr3_nt: TGTGCCAGCAGCTTGGGCATTCGCCAGGGACTAAATCAGCCCCAGCATTTT
cdr3_aa: CASSLGIRQGLNQPQHF

j_call: TRBJ2-1
clone_size: NA
cdr3_length: 15
v_call: TRBV7-2
d_call: TRBD2
cdr3_nt: TGTGCCAGCAGCAAACTAGCGGGGGGAAACAATGAGCAGTTCTTC
cdr3_aa: CASSKLAGGNNEQFF

j_call: TRBJ1-2
clone_size: few
cdr3_length: 17
v_call: TRBV28
d_call: NA
cdr3_nt: TGTGCCAGCAGTTTAGGGGCCGAGGGACAAATTAACTATGGCTACACCTTC
cdr3_aa: CASSLGAEGQINYGYTF

j_call: TRBJ1-6
clone_size: NA
cdr3_length: 14
v_call: TRBV4-3
d_call: NA
cdr3_nt: TGCGCCAGCAGCCAAGATTCGGGAAATTCACCCCTCCACTTT
cdr3_aa: CASSQDSGNSPLHF

j_call: TRBJ2-1
clone_size: NA
cdr3_length: 13
v_call: TRBV28
d_call: NA
cdr3_nt: TGTGCCAGCAGTTCGACTGGCTACAATGAGCAGTTCTTC
cdr3_aa: CASSSTGYNEQFF

j_call: TRBJ2-7
clone_size: NA
cdr3_length: 14
v_call: TRBV14
d_call: TRBD1
cdr3_nt: TGTGCCAGCAGCGGGCACAGGGGGTCCTACGAGCAGTACTTC
cdr3_aa: CASSGHRGSYEQYF

j_call: TRBJ2-1
clone_size: NA
cdr3_length: 15
v_call: TRBV11-2
d_call: TRBD2
cdr3_nt: TGTGCCAGCAGCCCGAAAGCGGGAGCCGGACATGAGCAGTTCTTC
cdr3_aa: CASSPKAGAGHEQFF

j_call: TRBJ1-1
clone_size: NA
cdr3_length: 15
v_call: TRBV4-2
d_call: TRBD1
cdr3_nt: TGTGCCAGCAGCCATCTCGGGACAGGGGGAAATGAAGCTTTCTTT
cdr3_aa: CASSHLGTGGNEAFF

j_call: TRBJ2-5
clone_size: NA
cdr3_length: 13
v_call: TRBV2
d_call: TRBD2
cdr3_nt: TGTGCCAGCAGGGAGGGACTATCGGAGACCCAGTACTTC
cdr3_aa: CASREGLSETQYF

j_call: TRBJ1-5
clone_size: NA
cdr3_length: 14
v_call: TRBV30
d_call: NA
cdr3_nt: TGTGCCTGGACAGGGGCGAATAGCAATCAGCCCCAGCATTTT
cdr3_aa: CAWTGANSNQPQHF

j_call: TRBJ1-1
clone_size: NA
cdr3_length: 13
v_call: TRBV19
d_call: NA
cdr3_nt: TGTGCCAGTAGTATAACACGGAGGACTGAAGCTTTCTTT
cdr3_aa: CASSITRRTEAFF

j_call: TRBJ2-7
clone_size: NA
cdr3_length: 13
v_call: TRBV18
d_call: NA
cdr3_nt: TGTGCCAGCTCGCAGACAGGCTCCTACGAGCAGTACTTC
cdr3_aa: CASSQTGSYEQYF

j_call: TRBJ1-5
clone_size: NA
cdr3_length: 14
v_call: TRBV24-1
d_call: NA
cdr3_nt: TGTGCCACCAGTGACCCTCGGGGGAGTCAGCCCCAGCATTTT
cdr3_aa: CATSDPRGSQPQHF

j_call: TRBJ1-1
clone_size: NA
cdr3_length: 17
v_call: TRBV12-5
d_call: NA
cdr3_nt: TGTGCTAGTGGTTTGGTACACTCGGAGGGAGCCCCCCTTGAAGCTTTCTTT
cdr3_aa: CASGLVHSEGAPLEAFF

j_call: TRBJ1-2
clone_size: once
cdr3_length: 15
v_call: TRBV7-9
d_call: TRBD1
cdr3_nt: TGTGCCAGCAGTTATGACAGGGGGACTAACTATGGCTACACCTTC
cdr3_aa: CASSYDRGTNYGYTF

j_call: TRBJ1-2
clone_size: NA
cdr3_length: 11
v_call: TRBV23-1
d_call: NA
cdr3_nt: TGCGCCAGCAAACCGACTAGGGGCTACACCTTC
cdr3_aa: CASKPTRGYTF

j_call: TRBJ2-3
clone_size: NA
cdr3_length: 15
v_call: TRBV13
d_call: NA
cdr3_nt: TGTGCCAGCAGCTCACAAGTACATCCCACAGATACGCAGTATTTT
cdr3_aa: CASSSQVHPTDTQYF

j_call: TRBJ1-3
clone_size: NA
cdr3_length: 15
v_call: TRBV28
d_call: TRBD1
cdr3_nt: TGTGCCAGCAGTCCTACAGGGGGTGCTGGAAACACCATATATTTT
cdr3_aa: CASSPTGGAGNTIYF

j_call: TRBJ1-4
clone_size: NA
cdr3_length: 16
v_call: TRBV30
d_call: NA
cdr3_nt: TGTGCCTGGAGTCCATCCCTCACAGGGCCTAATGAAAAACTGTTTTTT
cdr3_aa: CAWSPSLTGPNEKLFF

j_call: TRBJ2-5
clone_size: NA
cdr3_length: 18
v_call: TRBV5-1
d_call: NA
cdr3_nt: TGCGCCAGCAGCTTGTTTTCCGGGGGGCACGGATGGGCAGGGACCCAGTACTTC
cdr3_aa: CASSLFSGGHGWAGTQYF

j_call: TRBJ2-3
clone_size: NA
cdr3_length: 18
v_call: TRBV18
d_call: TRBD2
cdr3_nt: TGTGCCAGCTCACAGTCTTTGGGACTAGCGGGGGACACAGATACGCAGTATTTT
cdr3_aa: CASSQSLGLAGDTDTQYF

j_call: TRBJ2-3
clone_size: once
cdr3_length: 13
v_call: TRBV30
d_call: NA
cdr3_nt: TGTGCCTGGAGCCCCGGGGGCACAGATACGCAGTATTTT
cdr3_aa: CAWSPGGTDTQYF

j_call: TRBJ1-5
clone_size: NA
cdr3_length: 17
v_call: TRBV27
d_call: TRBD1
cdr3_nt: TGTGCCAGCAGTTTAAGGGGGACAGGGGACAGCAATCAGCCCCAGCATTTT
cdr3_aa: CASSLRGTGDSNQPQHF

j_call: TRBJ2-1
clone_size: NA
cdr3_length: 17
v_call: TRBV5-4
d_call: TRBD2
cdr3_nt: TGTGCCAGCAGCACCATTATTAAGCGGGAGTCTTACAATGAGCAGTTCTTC
cdr3_aa: CASSTIIKRESYNEQFF

j_call: TRBJ2-4
clone_size: NA
cdr3_length: 15
v_call: TRBV5-8
d_call: TRBD1
cdr3_nt: TGTGCCAGCAGCGACAGGGCCCGCAAAGTGGACATTCAGTACTTC
cdr3_aa: CASSDRARKVDIQYF

j_call: TRBJ2-5
clone_size: NA
cdr3_length: 13
v_call: TRBV24-1
d_call: TRBD2
cdr3_nt: TGTGCCACCAGGGGACTACCGGGAGAGACCCAGTACTTC
cdr3_aa: CATRGLPGETQYF

j_call: TRBJ1-4
clone_size: NA
cdr3_length: 15
v_call: TRBV28
d_call: TRBD1
cdr3_nt: TGTGCCAGCAGTAGACAGGGGGGAACTAATGAAAAACTGTTTTTT
cdr3_aa: CASSRQGGTNEKLFF

j_call: TRBJ2-6
clone_size: NA
cdr3_length: 15
v_call: TRBV3-1/TRBV3-2
d_call: NA
cdr3_nt: TGTGCCAGCAGCCCTCCAGGTCTTGGGGCCAACGTCCTGACTTTC
cdr3_aa: CASSPPGLGANVLTF

j_call: TRBJ2-7
clone_size: NA
cdr3_length: 12
v_call: TRBV4-2
d_call: NA
cdr3_nt: TGTGCCAGCAGCCAAGGGGCAGCCGAGCAGTACTTC
cdr3_aa: CASSQGAAEQYF

j_call: TRBJ1-3
clone_size: NA
cdr3_length: 15
v_call: TRBV11-2
d_call: TRBD1
cdr3_nt: TGTGCCAGCAGCAAGGGACAGATCTCTGGAAACACCATATATTTT
cdr3_aa: CASSKGQISGNTIYF

j_call: TRBJ2-7
clone_size: NA
cdr3_length: 16
v_call: TRBV4-1
d_call: NA
cdr3_nt: TGCGCCAGCAGCCAAGGTGTTTCAGGGGTCACCTACGAGCAGTACTTC
cdr3_aa: CASSQGVSGVTYEQYF

j_call: TRBJ2-4
clone_size: NA
cdr3_length: 14
v_call: TRBV19
d_call: NA
cdr3_nt: TGTGCCAGTAGTATGGGGGAGGGGGTGAACATTCAGTACTTC
cdr3_aa: CASSMGEGVNIQYF

j_call: TRBJ1-2
clone_size: NA
cdr3_length: 17
v_call: TRBV5-1
d_call: TRBD1
cdr3_nt: TGCGCCAGCAGCTTATTTACAGGGGGCGGAGGTATTTATGGCTACACCTTC
cdr3_aa: CASSLFTGGGGIYGYTF

j_call: TRBJ1-1
clone_size: NA
cdr3_length: 12
v_call: TRBV12-3/TRBV12-4
d_call: NA
cdr3_nt: TGTGCCAGCAGTTTTAACAGGCCCGAAGCTTTCTTT
cdr3_aa: CASSFNRPEAFF

j_call: TRBJ2-2
clone_size: NA
cdr3_length: 16
v_call: TRBV19
d_call: NA
cdr3_nt: TGTGCCAGTAGTATAGATCTTCGGGAAATAACCGGGGAGCTGTTTTTT
cdr3_aa: CASSIDLREITGELFF